A selection of T cell receptor beta chains follows, all from one sample in a study of early T cells in non-severe SARS-CoV-2 infection. TCRdb passed the 5' RACE reads through MiXCR, listing each CDR3 protein once. Here the sample spans about 97,000 distinct CDR3 sequences, approximately 10% being singletons. Sequencing was performed on whole blood, taken at baseline. Source of these receptors: an adult who was a healthcare worker with PCR-confirmed SARS-CoV-2 infection or an uninfected control (not recorded which). CDR3s include the opening cysteine and the closing phenylalanine or tryptophan. A D gene is named only where the DNA matches it firmly. A row's size may be missing; if present it is once, few, many or a size class.

J,size,D,V,length,DNA,CDR3
TRBJ1-3,few,NA,TRBV7-2,14,TGTGCCAGCAGCCCCCAGCTTGCGCGAAACACCATATATTTT,CASSPQLARNTIYF
TRBJ2-7,few,NA,TRBV7-9,15,TGTGCCAGCAGCTCGATTGATCGCGGGTCCTACGAGCAGTACTTC,CASSSIDRGSYEQYF
TRBJ1-4,many,NA,TRBV5-1,13,TGCGCCAGCAGCTTGGAGCGTAATGAAAAACTGTTTTTT,CASSLERNEKLFF
TRBJ1-3,few,NA,TRBV19,15,TGTGCCAGTAGTATTGGACAGACCTCTGGAAACACCATATATTTT,CASSIGQTSGNTIYF
TRBJ2-3,many,NA,TRBV10-2,11,TGCGCCAGCAGGGACGCAGATACGCAGTATTTT,CASRDADTQYF
TRBJ2-7,many,TRBD1,TRBV29-1,12,TGCAGCGTTGCGAAGGGGGCGGTAGAGCAGTACTTC,CSVAKGAVEQYF
TRBJ2-1,NA,NA,TRBV5-1,15,TGCGCCAGCAGCTTGCAGCAGAGCTCCTACAATGAGCAGTTCTTC,CASSLQQSSYNEQFF
TRBJ2-3,NA,NA,TRBV6-5,15,TGTGCCAGCAGTTACGCGGGCATCAACACAGATACGCAGTATTTT,CASSYAGINTDTQYF
TRBJ2-4,many,TRBD2,TRBV4-2,17,TGTGCCAGCAGCCAAGCCCCTAGCGGGATAGCCAAAAACATTCAGTACTTC,CASSQAPSGIAKNIQYF
TRBJ2-7,NA,TRBD1,TRBV27,14,TGTGCCAGCAGTAGGACAGGACCTTCCTACGAGCAGTACTTC,CASSRTGPSYEQYF
TRBJ2-5,few,TRBD2,TRBV18,16,TGTGCCAGCTCTTACGGACTAGCGGGGAGACAAGAGACCCAGTACTTC,CASSYGLAGRQETQYF
TRBJ2-3,many,NA,TRBV7-3,13,TGTGCCAGCAGCCCGGCGAGCACAGATACGCAGTATTTT,CASSPASTDTQYF
TRBJ2-7,NA,NA,TRBV27,12,TGTGCCAGCAGTTTGGATGTCTACGAGCAGTACTTC,CASSLDVYEQYF
TRBJ2-3,NA,NA,TRBV20-1,11,TGCAGTGCTAGTAGCGGTTATACGCAGTATTTT,CSASSGYTQYF
TRBJ2-2,few,NA,TRBV7-9,15,TGTGCCAGCAGCGCATTTGACGTAGACACCGGGGAGCTGTTTTTT,CASSAFDVDTGELFF
TRBJ1-3,NA,NA,TRBV19,14,TGTGCCAGTAATGAGGTCCTCTCTGGAAACACCATATATTTT,CASNEVLSGNTIYF
TRBJ2-7,NA,TRBD2,TRBV29-1,14,TGCAGCGTTGCCGGACTAGGACACGTCTACGAGCAGTACTTC,CSVAGLGHVYEQYF
TRBJ2-3,NA,NA,TRBV6-1,12,TGTGCCAGCAAAGGGTATGCAGATACGCAGTATTTT,CASKGYADTQYF
TRBJ2-7,many,TRBD2,TRBV12-3/TRBV12-4,15,TGTGCCAGCAGTATCCTCCCCAGCGGGAGCTACGAGCAGTACTTC,CASSILPSGSYEQYF
TRBJ2-3,many,NA,TRBV7-2,14,TGTGCCAGCAGCTCTCGACAGGGCACAGATACGCAGTATTTT,CASSSRQGTDTQYF
TRBJ1-2,many,NA,TRBV24-1,13,TGTGCCACCAGTGATGGGACACTCTATGGCTACACCTTC,CATSDGTLYGYTF
TRBJ2-1,many,NA,TRBV20-1,14,TGCAGTGCTAGAAGCCTAGCGCGTTACAATGAGCAGTTCTTC,CSARSLARYNEQFF
TRBJ2-5,NA,NA,TRBV21-1,17,TGTGCCAGCAGCACTAAGAGGTGGCCGGCCTGCCCGGAGACCCAGTACTTC,CASSTKRWPACPETQYF
TRBJ1-1,many,NA,TRBV20-1,16,TGCAGTGCTCTAGACCGGGCCATGGGTGGTGACACTGAAGCTTTCTTT,CSALDRAMGGDTEAFF
TRBJ2-3,many,NA,TRBV20-1,16,TGCAGTGCTAGGACCCCCGGGGGTCCCGGGTCAGATACGCAGTATTTT,CSARTPGGPGSDTQYF
TRBJ1-4,few,NA,TRBV12-3/TRBV12-4,16,TGTGCCAGCAGTTTATCATCAGGGGCGAGCGATGAAAAACTGTTTTTT,CASSLSSGASDEKLFF
TRBJ2-1,NA,TRBD2,TRBV29-1,17,TGCAGCGTTGAGGTGCTAGCGGGGGGCCGGTCCTACAATGAGCAGTTCTTC,CSVEVLAGGRSYNEQFF
TRBJ2-3,NA,NA,TRBV29-1,13,TGCAGCGCTGGGGGGAGTTACACAGATACGCAGTATTTT,CSAGGSYTDTQYF
TRBJ2-7,few,TRBD2,TRBV29-1,13,TGCAGCGCCGGGACTAGCGGGACCTACGAGCAGTACTTC,CSAGTSGTYEQYF
TRBJ1-1,few,NA,TRBV6-5,14,TGTGCCAGCAGTTACGGACAGATGAACACTGAAGCTTTCTTT,CASSYGQMNTEAFF
TRBJ1-6,NA,NA,TRBV19,14,TGTGCCAGCACCGACCTGGGGGTCTATTCACCCCTCCACTTT,CASTDLGVYSPLHF
TRBJ2-7,few,NA,TRBV5-1,13,TGCGCCAGCAGCTCAAGGACAGCCACCGGGCAGTACTTC,CASSSRTATGQYF
TRBJ2-1,many,TRBD2,TRBV10-3,15,TGTGCCATCAGTAGGACTAGCGGGGGGAAAGTGGAGCAGTTCTTC,CAISRTSGGKVEQFF
TRBJ2-1,NA,NA,TRBV5-5,12,TGTGCCAGCAGCCCAACTTACAATGAGCAGTTCTTC,CASSPTYNEQFF
TRBJ2-7,NA,TRBD2,TRBV10-3,14,TGTGCCATCGGTGGACTAGCGGGAGGGCCGGAGCAGTACTTC,CAIGGLAGGPEQYF
TRBJ2-2,few,NA,TRBV18,16,TGTGCCAGCTCACCGGGCGGAGCCGCGAACACCGGGGAGCTGTTTTTT,CASSPGGAANTGELFF
TRBJ2-7,few,NA,TRBV20-1,13,TGCAGTGCTCCCCCGGGGGACAGCTACGAGCAGTACTTC,CSAPPGDSYEQYF
TRBJ2-2,NA,NA,TRBV11-3,14,TGTGCCAGCAGCTTAACACGGGGCGGCTGGGAGCTGTTTTTT,CASSLTRGGWELFF
TRBJ2-1,few,TRBD2,TRBV12-3/TRBV12-4,15,TGTGCCAGCAGTTTCAGCCTAGCGGGGTACAATGAGCAGTTCTTC,CASSFSLAGYNEQFF
TRBJ1-2,few,NA,TRBV20-1,13,TGCAGTGCAATACCCTCTAGTCCTTATGGCTACACCTTC,CSAIPSSPYGYTF
TRBJ1-1,NA,NA,TRBV3-1,13,TGTGCCAGCAGCCAGGGAAGGAACACTGAAGCTTTCTTT,CASSQGRNTEAFF
TRBJ1-5,many,NA,TRBV3-1,13,TGTGCCAGTTCTCAGGGCTACAATCAGCCCCAGCATTTT,CASSQGYNQPQHF
TRBJ1-2,NA,TRBD1,TRBV14,13,TGTGCCAGCAGCCAAGGGGGACAGGGAGGCTGCACCTTC,CASSQGGQGGCTF
TRBJ2-7,many,NA,TRBV20-1,15,TGCAGTGCATTCCAGTCGTTACAGGGTGGAGACGAGCAGTACTTC,CSAFQSLQGGDEQYF
TRBJ2-3,many,TRBD2,TRBV7-8,16,TGTGCCAGCAGCTTTTGGCGGGAGGCTCCCACAGATACGCAGTATTTT,CASSFWREAPTDTQYF
TRBJ2-3,NA,TRBD2,TRBV28,14,TGTGCCACCTCGTCGGGGGGGCTCGGGGATACGCAGTATTTT,CATSSGGLGDTQYF
TRBJ2-7,few,NA,TRBV3-1,18,TGTGCCAGCAGCCAAGACAGGACAGAGGGAGAGTTTCCCTACGAGCAGTACTTC,CASSQDRTEGEFPYEQYF
TRBJ2-7,few,TRBD1,TRBV10-3,12,TGTGCCATCACCAAGGACAGGCGCGAGCAGTACTTC,CAITKDRREQYF
TRBJ1-1,few,NA,TRBV6-5,11,TGTGCCAGCAGAGGACCCGTTGAAGCTTTCTTT,CASRGPVEAFF
TRBJ2-1,few,NA,TRBV12-3/TRBV12-4,16,TGTGCCAGCAGTTCCCCGGGCCGGAGCTCCTACAATGAGCAGTTCTTC,CASSSPGRSSYNEQFF
TRBJ2-1,few,NA,TRBV5-5,14,TGTGCCAGCAGCTTGGCCCCCACCTACAATGAGCAGTTCTTC,CASSLAPTYNEQFF
TRBJ2-3,few,TRBD2,TRBV19,18,TGTGCCAGTAGTACCGGGACTAGCGGGGGGGCTGGCACAGATACGCAGTATTTT,CASSTGTSGGAGTDTQYF
TRBJ2-7,NA,NA,TRBV12-3/TRBV12-4,11,TGTGCCAGCAGTTTAGCGCGGGAGCAGTACTTC,CASSLAREQYF
TRBJ2-6,NA,NA,TRBV6-5,16,TGTGCCAGCAGTTACTCGAGGACTCCTGGGGCCAACGTCCTGACTTTC,CASSYSRTPGANVLTF
TRBJ1-6,NA,TRBD1,TRBV29-1,13,TGCAGCGTGGCTACAGGGGAGGATTCACCCCTCCACTTT,CSVATGEDSPLHF
TRBJ2-6,few,NA,TRBV14,17,TGTGCCAGCAGCCAACAGGCTACAAACTCTGGGGCCAACGTCCTGACTTTC,CASSQQATNSGANVLTF
TRBJ2-7,NA,NA,TRBV2,12,TGTGCCAGCAGCGTACAGGGCTTCGAGCAGTACTTC,CASSVQGFEQYF
TRBJ2-1,few,NA,TRBV15,15,TGTGCCACCAGCGCCCGACTAGTCGGAACCGATGAGCAGTTCTTC,CATSARLVGTDEQFF